This TCR beta chain was sequenced for a study of cytomegalovirus exposure and HLA in healthy donors (dated by TCRdb to 2015 to 2018). For context, the study as a whole: An earlier analysis of 550 to 700 of the donors reported roughly 300 Gb of sequence data and 120 million or so unique TCR beta sequences from some 180 million T cells. In addition to the first cohort of approximately 650 subjects, a separate validation cohort of approximately 130 different subjects was used. The number of typed donors differed by locus: about 620-640 for A, B, C, DRB1 and DQB1; roughly 510 for DQA1; 606 for DPA1; and some 430 for DPB1. A later analysis re-examined previously published TCR beta repertoires from more than 600 donors and added high-resolution HLA genotyping to investigate patterns of TCR occurrence. HLA typing covered class I and class II loci at four-digit resolution. The genetic ancestry cluster associated with self-reported Caucasian donors included 65% to 90% of the 398 genotyped donors. The study used immunosequencing to profile the T cell repertoires of more than 650 subjects and linked those repertoires to cytomegalovirus serostatus. Rather than drawing on any new phenotypic data, the later analysis identified candidate immune exposures from TCR beta sequences and the way those sequences occurred across donors. An earlier analysis of roughly 580 of the donors used high-throughput TCR beta sequencing to judge whether each TCR beta V gene segment behaved as functional or pseudogenic. Roughly five DR-DQ haplotypes were handled as single units for association and clustering, since linkage in the cohort was strong. Donor age, sex, ethnicity and CMV serostatus were compiled together with the repertoire data. Every repertoire in the discovery cohort had been generated on one and the same sequencing platform. An early release covering roughly 640 HLA-typed donors comprised roughly 300 gigabases of sequencing data and around 80 million unique TCR sequences. The study was designed to test whether signatures of past pathogen exposure could be identified by cataloging public T cell receptors. To predict cytomegalovirus infection status, the study brought together high-throughput TCR immunosequencing, statistical association of individual TCRs with disease status, and machine learning. In a later genetic analysis, genome-wide SNP genotypes for about three fifths of the roughly 670 donors were used, and that subset was treated as a discovery cohort. On average, around 240,000 unique TCR beta nucleotide sequences were sequenced per donor among 300 to 500 genotyped donors of the cohort, with roughly 18% of those sequences being non-productive.

In the case of this clone: This clone's antigen is unknown. No much larger clone is present one base from it, and per-base qualities are unavailable.

Paper-wide results and their limitations: When HLA alleles, especially DR and DQ, strongly co-occurred, attributing TCR associations to individual alleles was difficult. The earlier analysis of 587 of the donors excluded around 17 rarely observed V segments, including chromosome 9 orphons, because counts were too low. A later genetic analysis reported fewer N-insertions in productive TCRs among donors in an Asian-associated ancestry cluster than the 666-donor mean. The study gave a list of about 150 TCR beta chains associated with cytomegalovirus. CMV serostatus was the only immune exposure information available for the cohort. In a later analysis, HLA-associated TCR beta chains showed more clonal expansion and lower generation probabilities than non-associated chains that were equally common. The authors suggested that the approach could potentially be extended to other disease states and immunological phenotypes. Most CMV-associated TCR beta chains appeared to be HLA-restricted in a later analysis, and the HLA associations seemed to be driven largely by CMV exposure. The 87-base-pair reads could not distinguish some IMGT-functional V segments, including TRBV6-2 and TRBV6-3, so those segments were excluded. In this cohort, only TCR beta chains were sequenced, and detectable features were limited by the absence of alpha or paired-chain data. Because HLA typing was unavailable for some donors at each locus, only the typed subset was used in association tests. A later analysis reported that several top co-occurrence clusters appeared linked to parvovirus B19, influenza, CMV and Epstein-Barr virus. The sequencing pipeline was judged likely to have produced a cluster of highly shared sequence variants as a technical artifact. A later analysis associated some 17,000 TCR beta sequences with specific HLA alleles at a false discovery rate of 0.05. In vitro tests confirmed that a few of the cytomegalovirus-associated TCR beta chains recognize cytomegalovirus antigens. In a later analysis, the rate of TCR association differed among HLA loci, with DRB1 alleles having the most associated TCRs and HLA-C alleles having the fewest. The classifier was reported to diagnose cytomegalovirus status with high specificity and sensitivity in both the original and validation cohorts. A further reported finding was that TCR beta sequences accurately predicted the HLA-A and HLA-B alleles for most subjects in the first cohort. Correlated functional status among segregating V segments might be attributable to linkage disequilibrium, but an unknown experimental factor could not be ruled out. An earlier analysis of 587 of the donors showed that most TCR beta V segments appeared in productive rearrangements either about 87% or about 30% of the time, which broadly matched IMGT annotations. V-gene and J-gene trimming of TCR beta chains was associated with a missense DCLRE1C variant in a later genetic analysis, and the association was replicated in an independent cohort. The presence/absence analyses assumed that sequencing depth was roughly uniform across donors, and that assumption may not be true. Most TCR sequences were observed very rarely across donors, whereas some public TCRs were present in many individuals.

The cohort consisted of 650 to 850 healthy bone marrow donors. All cohort members were sampled while nominally healthy, although unrecorded immune exposures were likely present. The donor tested CMV seronegative, placing the donor among the approximately 400 seronegative members of the cohort. A peripheral blood sample was provided by each donor, and peripheral blood mononuclear cells were used for TCR beta sequencing. Genomic DNA extraction from the blood cell samples was performed with the Qiagen DNeasy Blood Extraction Kit. V and J lose 5 bases and 3 bases, and a span of 5 bases separates them. Taken from the germline V gene (reference sequence), the CDR1 and CDR2 loops are SEHNR and FQNEAQ. The CDR3 spans 11 residues, from the cysteine through the phenylalanine. The DNA shown is the 33-base CDR3, in frame from base 1. The protocol used for the library was the immunoSEQ multiplex PCR assay. For the multiplex PCR, a mixture combining 60 forward primers for TCR Vbeta segments and 13 reverse primers for TCR Jbeta segments was used. The CDR3 region of rearranged TCR beta genes was amplified from genomic DNA by a multiplex PCR assay. Amplified TCR beta libraries were sequenced as 87-base-pair reads on the Illumina HiSeq System. On the authors' methods: A later analysis counted about 80 million unique TCR beta chains across the 700 or so repertoires, and roughly 11 million of these chains were shared by at least two donors. Raw reads were error-corrected and collapsed into unique sequences with a nearest-neighbor algorithm that merged closely related sequences to remove PCR and sequencing errors. CDR3 sequences were aligned to IMGT reference sequences to assign V, D and J gene segments. For a sequence to be retained, at least a six-nucleotide match to both a V gene segment and a J gene segment was required. Rearrangements were classified as productive when the CDR3 lacked stop codons and remained in frame with V and J, and all other rearrangements were classified as non-productive. CDR3 was defined according to IMGT convention as the region running from the second conserved V-encoded cysteine to the conserved J-encoded phenylalanine. In an earlier analysis of 550 to 650 of the donors, sequences lacking an unambiguous match to a single V gene segment were excluded. An earlier analysis of almost 600 of the donors classified V segments as functional when productive rearrangements were above 56.7% and as segregating when the standard deviation between donors was above 5%. A statistical classification framework was developed to diagnose cytomegalovirus status using the catalog of TCR beta chain sequences. In a later analysis, TCR nucleotide sequences were compared against IMGT/GENE-DB human TR gene sequences so that V and J genes could be assigned. In a later analysis, CDR3 sequences and most-parsimonious VDJ recombination scenarios were assigned using the TCRdist pipeline. In a later analysis, each TCR beta chain was defined by its CDR3 amino acid sequence together with its V-gene family, and reads without a unique V-gene family were excluded. To address suspected cross-contamination and a sequencing artifact, a later analysis removed approximately 600 highly shared, low-generation-probability nucleotide sequences. For each public chain, a later analysis derived a clonal expansion index from normalized ranks of inferred template counts within each repertoire. Generation probabilities in a later analysis came from a VDJ recombination model fitted to out-of-frame rearrangements, and those results were checked against IGoR. A later analysis scored TCR-TCR, TCR-HLA and TCR-CMV co-occurrence with hypergeometric tests, applying a repertoire-size bias correction to TCR pairs. False discovery rates were estimated in a later analysis by permuting HLA or CMV assignments 20 times. In a later analysis, co-occurring TCRs were grouped using DBSCAN, with TCRdist sequence similarity added in when clustering inside HLA-allele-positive subsets. For co-occurrence clustering, repertoires with fewer than 30,000 or more than 120,000 public chains were excluded, along with a handful of repertoires with anomalous nucleotide sharing. Imported from immuneACCESS, the table was reduced by TCRdb to in-frame sequences with V and J called. These copies leave out some clones; in studies compared against another copy, an unresolved V gene accounts for under half, and the cause of the remainder is not known. The V and J calls and the clone size are those of that table, but D and trimming were determined from the DNA. This sample is represented by 140,000 to 150,000 clones; roughly 72% of them were singletons. Together, the top ten hold approximately 2% of the sample.

This chain joins TRBV7-9 to TRBJ2-7; no confident D gene assignment can be made. This TCR was sampled from a man in his forties in good health and CMV-seronegative. Sequencing was performed on PBMCs. The CDR3 protein is CASSQHYEQYF. The DNA sequence follows: TGTGCCAGCAGCCAACACTACGAGCAGTACTTC.